One and the same sample provided the 24 T cell receptor beta chains below, sequenced in a study of shared clonotypes between healthy human individuals. Data came from immunoSEQ multiplex PCR; TCRdb stores just in-frame clones and leaves some out. This sample yields under 1,100,000 clones, of which roughly 74% are seen a single time; roughly 0.61% belongs to the top ten. Sample: memory CD4+ T cells from PBMCs. Subset meaning: CD45RA-negative fraction. All receptors come from a man in his late teens or twenties in good health. Some clones in this sample may be carry-over from other donors' samples.

J is TRBJ2-3 and V is TRBV28; the match to TRBD1 covers 9 bases. The CDR3 loop spans 12 amino acids. Germline V gene sequence: CDR1 MDHEN, CDR2 SYDVKM. With 5 bases clipped from V and 8 bases from J, the junction kept 2 bases outside the gene matches. Written as DNA, the CDR3 is TGTGCCAGCAGTGGGACAGGGCCTACGCAGTATTTT. Its translation: CASSGTGPTQYF.

The chain joins TRBV19 to TRBJ1-5, with TRBD1 matching over 9 bases. Germline V lookup: CDR1 LNHDA, CDR2 SQIVND (reference sequence). The CDR3 has 15 residues. V gave up 3 bases and J gave up 5 bases; unmatched junction bases: 5. CDR3 sequence (DNA): TGTGCCAGTAGTATCCAGGACAGGGGCTATCAGCCCCAGCATTTT. Translated: CASSIQDRGYQPQHF.

The chain has TRBV7-6 and TRBJ2-5; 8 bases match TRBD2. CDR1 is SGHVS and CDR2 is FNYEAQ in the germline V gene. V lost 5 bases to trimming and J lost 4 bases; unmatched junction nucleotides: 12. The CDR3 extends over 16 amino acids. For the CDR3, the DNA is TGTGCCAGCAGCCGCCCCGGGGCGGGAGGCGGAGAGACCCAGTACTTC. This translates into CASSRPGAGGGETQYF.

The gene calls are TRBV9 and TRBJ2-1, with 8 bases lining up with TRBD2. There are 16 residues in the CDR3. Germline lookup yields CDR1 SGDLS and CDR2 YYNGEE. V shed 3 bases and J 6 bases; nucleotides not matched to a gene: 11. In DNA, the CDR3 is TGTGCCAGCAGCGCCGCCGGGACTAGTAGTGGCAATGAGCAGTTCTTC. Protein product: CASSAAGTSSGNEQFF.

The chain recombines TRBV5-4 with TRBJ2-6; 9 bases are a match to TRBD1. The germline V gene has CDR1 SGHNT and CDR2 YYREEE (reference sequence). V trimming: 0 bases; J trimming: 3 bases; junction bases outside the gene matches: 7. This CDR3 comprises 18 residues. CDR3 bases: TGTGCCAGCAGCTTGGGGACAGGGGCCAGTCGTGGGGCCAACGTCCTGACTTTC. This gives the protein CASSLGTGASRGANVLTF.

The chain's CDR3 is CASSLGGTQETQYF. The DNA of the CDR3 is TGTGCCAGCAGTTTAGGGGGGACCCAAGAGACCCAGTACTTC. V usage is TRBV28 and J usage is TRBJ2-5; D is possibly TRBD2 (6 bases). The CDR3 covers 14 residues. V dropped 2 bases and J dropped 1 base, with 8 bases sitting between them. The germline CDR1 and CDR2 sequences are MDHEN and SYDVKM.

The chain has TRBV14 and TRBJ2-1; 11 bases fit TRBD2. Germline V gene data show CDR1 as SGHDN and CDR2 as FVKESK. The trim removed 4 bases at V and 3 bases at J, leaving 26 bases unmatched. CDR3 length equals 23 residues. The CDR3 spells CASSPKRWGTSGRSLGLYNEQFF. The CDR3 DNA is TGTGCCAGCAGCCCCAAAAGGTGGGGAACTAGCGGGAGATCGTTGGGGCTCTACAATGAGCAGTTCTTC.

The chain carries TRBV19 and TRBJ1-1; no firm D call. This CDR3 is 13 amino acids long. Deletions cut 4 bases from V and 7 bases from J, with 13 bases between. CDR1 is LNHDA and CDR2 is SQIVND in the germline V gene (reference sequence). In nucleotides, the CDR3 is TGTGCCAGTAGTACAGAAGCTACGCTTGAAGCTTTCTTT. This encodes CASSTEATLEAFF.

A word on this clone: Other DNA sequences within the sample encode an identical CDR3. The rearrangement uses TRBV28 and TRBJ1-1, with D unresolved. Trimming took off 2 bases at V and 4 bases at J, with 5 bases between the two ends. The CDR3 has 12 amino acids. Germline V lookup: CDR1 MDHEN, CDR2 SYDVKM. CDR3 DNA sequence: TGTGCCAGCAGTTTAGGGGTCACTGAAGCTTTCTTT. Translating gives CASSLGVTEAFF. Supplemented by reference TRBV28 and TRBJ1-1, the full variable domain reads DVKVTQSSRYLVKRTGEKVFLECVQDMDHENMFWYRQDPGLGLRLIYFSYDVKMKEKGDIPEGYSVSREKKERFSLILESASTNQTSMYLCASSLGVTEAFFGQGTRLTVV.

This clone was seen only a few times. The chain recombines TRBV7-8 with TRBJ1-5; TRBD1 is a possible D gene (5 bases). This CDR3 has 14 amino acids. Germline assignment: CDR1 SGHVS and CDR2 FQNEAQ. Trimming removed 2 bases from V and 8 bases from J, with 13 bases in between. For the CDR3, the DNA is TGTGCCAGCAGCTTAATGGCGGCGGGGGAGCCCCAGCATTTT. This translates into CASSLMAAGEPQHF.

The chain links TRBV7-8 to TRBJ2-7; 9 bases fit TRBD2. CDR1 is SGHVS, CDR2 FQNEAQ, per germline. Losses at the gene ends were 3 bases for V and 0 bases for J; bases not matched to a gene: 3. This CDR3 has 15 residues. CDR3 amino acids: CASSFSSGTSYEQYF. Written as DNA, the CDR3 is TGTGCCAGCAGCTTCTCTAGCGGGACCTCCTACGAGCAGTACTTC.

The chain employs TRBV18 and TRBJ2-3, with TRBD2 matching over 7 bases. This CDR3 is built from 14 residues. The V and J ends lost 2 bases and 1 base, in that order; junction bases with no gene match: 0. Germline values: CDR1 KGHSH, CDR2 LQKENI. The CDR3 DNA reads TGTGCCAGCTCACCAGGGGGGGGCACAGATACGCAGTATTTT. Its translation is CASSPGGGTDTQYF.

The chain carries TRBV28 and TRBJ1-2; D remains ambiguous. The germline gives CDR1 MDHEN, CDR2 SYDVKM. The V and J ends lost 1 base and 3 bases respectively, with 12 bases between them. The length of the CDR3 is 15 residues. The CDR3 sequence is CASSLSPGWHYGYTF. CDR3 in DNA: TGTGCCAGCAGTTTATCTCCGGGCTGGCACTATGGCTACACCTTC.

This clone was detected a few times. V and J are TRBV9 and TRBJ2-7; D remains unclear. Looked up from germline, CDR1 is SGDLS and CDR2 is YYNGEE. The CDR3 is made up of 14 amino acids. With 0 bases removed from V and 0 bases from J, the gap between germline ends came to 7 bases. The CDR3 bases are TGTGCCAGCAGCGTAGGTCCCTACTCCTACGAGCAGTACTTC. Protein product: CASSVGPYSYEQYF.

This clone was seen once. V usage is TRBV9 and J usage is TRBJ1-3; a weak D match, TRBD1 (5 bases). The germline CDR1 and CDR2 sequences are SGDLS and YYNGEE. Trimming left V 0 bases short and J 7 bases short, with 14 bases between. The CDR3 is made up of 15 amino acids. CDR3 residues: CASSVGHLWGNTIYF. The DNA of the CDR3 is TGTGCCAGCAGCGTAGGCCATCTGTGGGGGAACACCATATATTTT.

A word on this clone: Other nucleotide sequences in the sample specify the same CDR3. This rearrangement joins TRBV9 to TRBJ2-1; D is possibly TRBD1 (5 bases). Trimming removed 0 bases at V and 4 bases at J, with 5 bases between. This CDR3 contains 13 residues. Looked up from germline, CDR1 is SGDLS and CDR2 is YYNGEE. Here the CDR3 DNA reads TGTGCCAGCAGCGTAGCAGGGTACAATGAGCAGTTCTTC. This sequence encodes CASSVAGYNEQFF.

This sequence joins TRBV2 and TRBJ2-5, with a weak D call TRBD1 (5 bases). This CDR3 has 13 residues. Germline V gene lookup returns CDR1 SNHLY and CDR2 FYNNEI. The V gene lost 7 bases and the J gene lost 3 bases, with 12 bases spanning the gap. The CDR3: CASIGAAEETQYF. Written as DNA, the CDR3 is TGTGCCAGCATTGGGGCAGCTGAAGAGACCCAGTACTTC.

Written as DNA, the CDR3 is TGTGCCAGCAGTTTGGTAGGGGGCAAAGGTGAAGCTTTCTTT. Encoded protein: CASSLVGGKGEAFF. J is TRBJ1-1 and V is TRBV28; 7 nucleotides align to TRBD1. This CDR3 has 14 residues. The V gene's germline CDR1 is MDHEN and CDR2 SYDVKM. The V and J ends lost 3 bases and 7 bases, in that order; junction bases with no gene match: 8.

To note about this clone: A far larger clone is a single base away, which makes a read error likely. The chain couples TRBV29-1 to TRBJ1-2; possible D gene TRBD1, 6 bases. The CDR3 has 14 amino acids. Germline loops: CDR1 SQVTM, CDR2 ANQGSEA. DNA of the CDR3: TGCAACGCTCAAACCCTGACAGGCTTCTATGGCTACACCTTC. This gives the protein CNAQTLTGFYGYTF.

This chain uses TRBV19 with TRBJ2-1; no reliable D call. CDR3 length: 13 amino acids. The V gene's germline CDR1 is LNHDA and CDR2 SQIVND (reference sequence). V lost 3 bases and J 5 bases, leaving 8 bases between the germline ends. In nucleotides, the CDR3 is TGTGCCAGTAGTATGGGCCAGAACAATGAGCAGTTCTTC. Protein product: CASSMGQNNEQFF.

V and J are TRBV4-3 and TRBJ1-2; the D is unclear. V lost 1 base to trimming and J lost 4 bases, with 13 bases between them. Germline CDR1 LGHNA, CDR2 YSLEER. There are 15 residues in the CDR3. CDR3 sequence reads: CASSQGVQVGYGYTF. The CDR3 DNA reads TGCGCCAGCAGCCAAGGTGTCCAGGTCGGCTATGGCTACACCTTC.

The V gene is TRBV7-9, the J gene TRBJ2-4; weak D call: TRBD1 (6 bases). Per germline, CDR1 SEHNR and CDR2 FQNEAQ (reference sequence). Trimming removed 1 base at V and 7 bases at J, with 17 bases between. CDR3 size: 16 residues. The CDR3 region is CASSLDLFTGFNIQYF. CDR3 bases: TGTGCCAGCAGCTTAGATCTTTTTACAGGGTTTAACATTCAGTACTTC. The entire variable domain, with the rest obtained from reference TRBV7-9 and TRBJ2-4, is as follows: DTGVSQNPRHKITKRGQNVTFRCDPISEHNRLYWYRQTLGQGPEFLTYFQNEAQLEKSRLLSDRFSAERPKGSFSTLEIQRTEQGDSAMYLCASSLDLFTGFNIQYFGAGTRLSVL.

This chain joins TRBV27 and TRBJ2-4; the D gene is possibly TRBD2 (5 bases). V was clipped by 5 bases and J by 0 bases, with 11 bases between them. CDR1 and CDR2 from the germline V gene are MNHEY and SMNVEV (reference sequence). The CDR3 extends over 15 amino acids. CDR3 loop: CASSEVGRAKNIQYF. In nucleotides, the CDR3 is TGTGCCAGCAGTGAGGTAGGGAGAGCCAAAAACATTCAGTACTTC.

V gene TRBV5-1 combines with J gene TRBJ2-7, with 7 nucleotides matching TRBD2. V lost 2 bases, J lost 6 bases, and 14 bases stayed unmatched. The CDR3 is 16 residues long. The germline CDR1 and CDR2 sequences are SGHRS and YFSETQ. CDR3 DNA: TGCGCCAGCAGCTTAAACTTAGCGGGTCTTGGGGCCGAGCAGTACTTC. This sequence encodes CASSLNLAGLGAEQYF.